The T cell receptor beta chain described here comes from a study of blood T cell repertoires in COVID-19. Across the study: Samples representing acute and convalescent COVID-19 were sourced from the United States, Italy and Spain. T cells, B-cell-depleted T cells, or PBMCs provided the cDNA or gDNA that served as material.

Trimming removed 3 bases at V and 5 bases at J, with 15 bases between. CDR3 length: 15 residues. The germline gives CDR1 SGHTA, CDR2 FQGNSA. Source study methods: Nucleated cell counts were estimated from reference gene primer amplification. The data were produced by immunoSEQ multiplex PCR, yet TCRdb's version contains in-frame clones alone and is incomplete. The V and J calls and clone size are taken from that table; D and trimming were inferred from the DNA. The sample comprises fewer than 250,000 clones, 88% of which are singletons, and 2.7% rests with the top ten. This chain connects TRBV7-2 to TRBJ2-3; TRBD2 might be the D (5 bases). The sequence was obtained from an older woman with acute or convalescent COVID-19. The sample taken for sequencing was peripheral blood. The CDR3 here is CASSLTTPVGDTQYF. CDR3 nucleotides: TGTGCCAGCAGCTTGACTACCCCCGTGGGAGATACGCAGTATTTT.